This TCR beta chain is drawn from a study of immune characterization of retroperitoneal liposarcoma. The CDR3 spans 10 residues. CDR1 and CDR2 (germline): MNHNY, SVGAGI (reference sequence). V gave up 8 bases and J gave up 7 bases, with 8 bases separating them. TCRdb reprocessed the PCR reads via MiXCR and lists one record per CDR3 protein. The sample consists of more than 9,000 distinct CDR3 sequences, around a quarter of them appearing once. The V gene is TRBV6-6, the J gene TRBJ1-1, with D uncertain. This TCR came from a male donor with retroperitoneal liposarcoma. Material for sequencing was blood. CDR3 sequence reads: CASLQREAFF. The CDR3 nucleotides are TGTGCCAGCTTGCAACGTGAAGCTTTCTTT.